This T cell receptor (beta chain) appears in the sequencing data of a study of blood T cell repertoires in COVID-19. For the study at large: From T cells, B-cell-depleted T cells, or PBMCs came the material, which was cDNA or gDNA.

Profiling relied on immunoSEQ multiplex PCR, and the TCRdb table lists in-frame clones only, not all of them. The data contain about 130,000 clones, approximately 82% of them seen just once; the ten biggest clones take up about 4%. V gave up 3 bases and J gave up 4 bases, with 12 bases separating them. CDR3 size: 13 residues. The V gene's germline CDR1 is GTSNPN and CDR2 SVGIG (reference sequence). The clonotype originates from a woman between 50 and 59 years old with acute or convalescent COVID-19. The rearrangement links TRBV30 to TRBJ1-2; D remains unclear. The sample was peripheral blood. CDR3 sequence (DNA): TGTGCCTGGAGGTCCCAGGAAATCTATGGCTACACCTTC. It codes for CAWRSQEIYGYTF.